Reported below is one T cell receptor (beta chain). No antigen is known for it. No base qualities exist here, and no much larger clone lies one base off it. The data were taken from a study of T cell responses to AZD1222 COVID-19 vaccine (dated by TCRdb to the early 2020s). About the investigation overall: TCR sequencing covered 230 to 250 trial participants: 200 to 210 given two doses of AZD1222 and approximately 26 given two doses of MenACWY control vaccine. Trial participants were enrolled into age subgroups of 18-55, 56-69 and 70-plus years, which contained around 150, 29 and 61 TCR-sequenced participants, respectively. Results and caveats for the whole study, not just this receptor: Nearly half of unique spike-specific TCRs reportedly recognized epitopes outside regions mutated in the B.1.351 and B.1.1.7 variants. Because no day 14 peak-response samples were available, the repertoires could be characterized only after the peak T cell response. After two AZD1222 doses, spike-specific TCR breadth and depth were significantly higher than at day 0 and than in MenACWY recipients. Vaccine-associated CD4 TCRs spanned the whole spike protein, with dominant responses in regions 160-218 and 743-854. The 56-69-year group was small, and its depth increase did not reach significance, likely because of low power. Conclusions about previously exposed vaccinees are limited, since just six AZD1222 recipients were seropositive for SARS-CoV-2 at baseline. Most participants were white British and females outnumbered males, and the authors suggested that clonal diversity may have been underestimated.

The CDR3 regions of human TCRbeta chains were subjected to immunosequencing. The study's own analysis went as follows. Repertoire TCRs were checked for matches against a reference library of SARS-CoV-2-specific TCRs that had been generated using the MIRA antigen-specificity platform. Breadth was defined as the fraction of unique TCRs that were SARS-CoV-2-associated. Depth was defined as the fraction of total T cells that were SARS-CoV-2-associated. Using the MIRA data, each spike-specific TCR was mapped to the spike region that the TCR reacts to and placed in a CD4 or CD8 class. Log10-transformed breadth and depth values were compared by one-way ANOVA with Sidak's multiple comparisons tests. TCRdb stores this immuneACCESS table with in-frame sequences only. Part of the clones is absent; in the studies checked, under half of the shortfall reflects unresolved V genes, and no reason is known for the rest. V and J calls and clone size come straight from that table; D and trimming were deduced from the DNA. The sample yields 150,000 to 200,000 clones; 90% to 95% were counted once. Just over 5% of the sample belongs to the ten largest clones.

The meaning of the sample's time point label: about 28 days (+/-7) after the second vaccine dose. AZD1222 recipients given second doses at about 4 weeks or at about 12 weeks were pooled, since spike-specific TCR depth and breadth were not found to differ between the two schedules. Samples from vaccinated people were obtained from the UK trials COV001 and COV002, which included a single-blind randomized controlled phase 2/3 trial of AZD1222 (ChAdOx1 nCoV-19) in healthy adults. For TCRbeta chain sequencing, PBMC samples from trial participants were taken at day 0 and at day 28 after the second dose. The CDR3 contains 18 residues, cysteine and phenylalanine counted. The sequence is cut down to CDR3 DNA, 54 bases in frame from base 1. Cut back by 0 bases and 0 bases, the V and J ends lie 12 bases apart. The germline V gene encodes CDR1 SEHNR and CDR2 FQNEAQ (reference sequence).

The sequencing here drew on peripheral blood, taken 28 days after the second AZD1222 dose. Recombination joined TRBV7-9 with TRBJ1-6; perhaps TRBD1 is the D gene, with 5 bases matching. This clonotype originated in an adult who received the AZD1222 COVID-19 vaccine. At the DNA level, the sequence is TGTGCCAGCAGCTTAGCGCCGACAGTGAGCTCCTATAATTCACCCCTCCACTTT. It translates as CASSLAPTVSSYNSPLHF.